These T cell receptor beta chains were read from a single sample in a study of control samples from healthy donors and cancer patients. Generated by immunoSEQ multiplex PCR, the TCRdb table keeps only in-frame clones and is missing some. The table has some 120,000 clones, roughly nine tenths seen once. The specimen was blood. Receptors were obtained from a woman in her late teens or twenties in good health. The CDR3 runs from the conserved cysteine through the conserved F or W. Each record gives: V gene, CDR3 protein.

v_gene: TRBV5-4
CDR3aa: CASSLADGDTQYF

v_gene: TRBV7-2
CDR3aa: CASSLGLGPHSTDTQYF

v_gene: TRBV7-2
CDR3aa: CASSLARQTYEQYF

v_gene: TRBV20-1
CDR3aa: CSAEQYYGYTF

v_gene: TRBV6-5
CDR3aa: CASSLTGRGETQYF

v_gene: TRBV6-6
CDR3aa: CASARQGNEQYF

v_gene: TRBV28
CDR3aa: CASSLGGSGGNSPLHF

v_gene: TRBV6-5
CDR3aa: CASSYSQGYQETQYF

v_gene: TRBV7-3
CDR3aa: CASSLQGQGNTGELFF

v_gene: TRBV9
CDR3aa: CASSTGTSGYNEQFF

v_gene: TRBV6-4
CDR3aa: CASTREPPTGGYYGYTF

v_gene: TRBV15
CDR3aa: CATSRDRGWTGEKSEQYF

v_gene: TRBV18
CDR3aa: CASSPVQGKGYEQYF

v_gene: TRBV27
CDR3aa: CASRLLTYEQYF

v_gene: TRBV7-9
CDR3aa: CASSFGPRTGGNYEQYF

v_gene: TRBV11-2
CDR3aa: CASSAGQGMNTEAFF

v_gene: TRBV28
CDR3aa: CASSLPASGITGELFF

v_gene: TRBV18
CDR3aa: CASSPPGGYEQYF

v_gene: TRBV12-3/TRBV12-4
CDR3aa: CASSATGGYGYTF

v_gene: TRBV7-2
CDR3aa: CASSPTGVYGYTF

v_gene: TRBV15
CDR3aa: CATSRDFGANVLTF

v_gene: TRBV4-1
CDR3aa: CASSQERGGGSTEQYF

v_gene: TRBV4-3
CDR3aa: CASSPYRVSHITDTQYF

v_gene: TRBV19
CDR3aa: CASSNPGQGAGQPQHF

v_gene: TRBV2
CDR3aa: CASWGGASGVGDTQYF

v_gene: TRBV7-3
CDR3aa: CASSPLGLAGGGDTQYF

v_gene: TRBV6-4
CDR3aa: CASSETSEGSEQFF

v_gene: TRBV10-3
CDR3aa: CAISDPDSFSSTDTQYF

v_gene: TRBV27
CDR3aa: CASRERNNEQFF

v_gene: TRBV7-9
CDR3aa: CASSLRGRGGYTF

v_gene: TRBV7-2
CDR3aa: CASSLVAGVNSYEQYF

v_gene: TRBV9
CDR3aa: CASSDSGRAFTDTQYF

v_gene: TRBV27
CDR3aa: CASSFSGETSPLHF

v_gene: TRBV27
CDR3aa: CASAPGRTANYGYTF

v_gene: TRBV7-6
CDR3aa: CASSSSGGFSYEQYF

v_gene: TRBV12-3/TRBV12-4
CDR3aa: CASRLAGVETQYF

v_gene: TRBV28
CDR3aa: CASSLYQETQYF

v_gene: TRBV27
CDR3aa: CASSSIPVYGGGTYNEQFF

v_gene: TRBV7-3
CDR3aa: CASSGGGAETQYF

v_gene: TRBV7-9
CDR3aa: CASSPMTAYTEAFF

v_gene: TRBV5-4
CDR3aa: CASSLFSRVGGYTF

v_gene: TRBV7-9
CDR3aa: CASSLQGVGTEAFF

v_gene: TRBV11-1
CDR3aa: CASSDGQGLNSPLHF

v_gene: TRBV7-8
CDR3aa: CASSLKTGELFF

v_gene: TRBV6-5
CDR3aa: CASRGENGGGKKTFF

v_gene: TRBV19
CDR3aa: CASRRQGADRQPQHF

v_gene: TRBV5-5
CDR3aa: CASSLMSGSLQETQYF

v_gene: TRBV29-1
CDR3aa: CSVVKGQNTEAFF

v_gene: TRBV10-3
CDR3aa: CAISEAGAKNIQYF

v_gene: TRBV3-1/TRBV3-2
CDR3aa: CASSQKGGQHTDTQYF

v_gene: TRBV28
CDR3aa: CASRAGGEGYTF

v_gene: TRBV7-9
CDR3aa: CASSLEWDEQYF

v_gene: TRBV7-9
CDR3aa: CASSYARGGSPLHF

v_gene: TRBV20-1
CDR3aa: CSASWGNSGANVLTF

v_gene: TRBV6-4
CDR3aa: CASSDSKGGNEQFF